This T cell receptor (beta chain) was identified during a study of regulatory T cells in long-lasting Graves disease. General study findings and limits: Gene preferences differed: TRBV28, TRBJ1-2, TRBJ2-5 in persistent cases.

As for time point: newly diagnosed GD, antithyroid drugs for less than 3 months. Extracted PBMC RNA gave rise to the TCR library. Through Arm-PCR of CDR3 regions and iRepertoire HTBI primers, TCR beta libraries were built. TCRdb reanalysed the multiplex PCR reads using MiXCR and keeps one entry per CDR3 protein. The repertoire includes 500,000 or so distinct CDR3 sequences, 12% to 15% of them detected once, and roughly a sixth sits in the top ten. This clonotype was observed a handful of times. The antigen is undetermined. Looked up from germline, CDR1 is LGHDT and CDR2 is YNNKEL (reference sequence). This CDR3 has 15 residues. Trimming cost V 1 base and J 2 bases; bases outside gene matches: 2. These data were likewise used in another study, on T cells in Graves' hyperthyroidism and ophthalmopathy. That work contributes: TCR CDR3 regions were first amplified by RT-PCR with HTBI primers. Within blood appeared most thyroid clonotypes that had expanded above 0.001. Prediction of ophthalmopathy progression came a median roughly 6.6 months pre-onset.

The TCR sequence derives from a woman aged 45 to 65 with Graves disease. The chain links TRBV3-1 to TRBJ2-3; the match to TRBD2 covers 8 bases. The sample consisted of peripheral blood mononuclear cells (PBMCs), taken at new diagnosis, from a patient treated with antithyroid drugs. The CDR3 bases are TGTGCCAGCAGCCAAGGGGGACTAGTCACAGATACGCAGTATTTT. Protein product: CASSQGGLVTDTQYF.